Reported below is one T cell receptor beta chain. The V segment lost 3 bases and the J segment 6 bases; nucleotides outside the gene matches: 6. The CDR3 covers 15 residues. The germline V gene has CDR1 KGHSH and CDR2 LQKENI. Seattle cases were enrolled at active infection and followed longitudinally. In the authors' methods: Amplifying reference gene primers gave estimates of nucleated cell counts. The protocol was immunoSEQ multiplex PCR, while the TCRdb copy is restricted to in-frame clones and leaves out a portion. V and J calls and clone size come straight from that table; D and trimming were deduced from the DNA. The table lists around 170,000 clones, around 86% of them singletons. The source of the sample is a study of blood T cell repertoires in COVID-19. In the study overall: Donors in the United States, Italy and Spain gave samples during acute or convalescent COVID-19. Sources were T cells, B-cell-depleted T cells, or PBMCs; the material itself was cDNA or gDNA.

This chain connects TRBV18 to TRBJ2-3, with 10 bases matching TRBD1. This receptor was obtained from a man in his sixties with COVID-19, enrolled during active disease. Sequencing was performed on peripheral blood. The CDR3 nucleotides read TGTGCCAGCTCACCCAGACAGGGGGCAGGGGATACGCAGTATTTT. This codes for CASSPRQGAGDTQYF.